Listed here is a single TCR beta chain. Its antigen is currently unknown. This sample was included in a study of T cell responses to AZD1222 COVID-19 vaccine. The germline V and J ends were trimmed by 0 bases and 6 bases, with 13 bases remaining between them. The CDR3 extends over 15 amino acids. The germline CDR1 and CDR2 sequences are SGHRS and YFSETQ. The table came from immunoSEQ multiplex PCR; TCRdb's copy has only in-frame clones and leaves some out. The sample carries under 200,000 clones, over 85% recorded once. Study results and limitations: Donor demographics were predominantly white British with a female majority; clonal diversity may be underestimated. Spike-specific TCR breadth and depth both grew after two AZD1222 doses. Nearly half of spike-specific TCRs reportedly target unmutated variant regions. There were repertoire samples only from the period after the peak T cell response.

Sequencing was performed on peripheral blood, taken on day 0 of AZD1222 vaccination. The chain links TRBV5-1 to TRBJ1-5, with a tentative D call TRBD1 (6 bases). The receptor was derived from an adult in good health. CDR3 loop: CASSLVPTGSQPQHF. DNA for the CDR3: TGCGCCAGCAGCTTGGTCCCGACAGGTAGTCAGCCCCAGCATTTT.